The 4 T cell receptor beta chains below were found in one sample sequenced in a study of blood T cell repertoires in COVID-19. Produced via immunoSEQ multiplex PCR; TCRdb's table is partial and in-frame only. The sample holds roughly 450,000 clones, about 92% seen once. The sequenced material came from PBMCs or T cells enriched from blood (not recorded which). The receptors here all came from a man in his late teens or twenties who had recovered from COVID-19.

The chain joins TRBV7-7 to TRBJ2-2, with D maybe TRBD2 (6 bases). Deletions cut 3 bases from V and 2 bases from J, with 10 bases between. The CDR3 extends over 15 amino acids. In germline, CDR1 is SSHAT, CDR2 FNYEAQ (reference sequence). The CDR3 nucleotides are TGTGCCAGCAGCTTCGGGACTCCAAACACCGGGGAGCTGTTTTTT. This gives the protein CASSFGTPNTGELFF.

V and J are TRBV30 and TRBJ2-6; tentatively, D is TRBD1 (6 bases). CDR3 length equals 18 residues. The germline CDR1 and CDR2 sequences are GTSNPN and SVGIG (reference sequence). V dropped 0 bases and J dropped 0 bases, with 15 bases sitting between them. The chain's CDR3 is CAWSVLRTAHSGANVLTF. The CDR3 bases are TGTGCCTGGAGTGTACTAAGGACAGCTCACTCTGGGGCCAACGTCCTGACTTTC.

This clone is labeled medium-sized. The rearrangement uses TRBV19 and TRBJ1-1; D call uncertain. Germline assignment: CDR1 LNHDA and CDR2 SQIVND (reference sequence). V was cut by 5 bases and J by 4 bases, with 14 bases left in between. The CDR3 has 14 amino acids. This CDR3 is CASSELTIPTEAFF. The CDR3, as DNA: TGTGCCAGTAGTGAACTGACTATACCCACTGAAGCTTTCTTT.

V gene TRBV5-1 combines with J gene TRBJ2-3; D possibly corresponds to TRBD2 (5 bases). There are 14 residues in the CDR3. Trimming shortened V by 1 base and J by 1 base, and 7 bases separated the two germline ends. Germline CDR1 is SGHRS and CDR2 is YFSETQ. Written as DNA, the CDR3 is TGCGCCAGCAGCTTGAGTAGCGGCACAGATACGCAGTATTTT. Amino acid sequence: CASSLSSGTDTQYF.